The clone carrying this TCR beta chain was recorded a few times. This may arise from a read error, as a much more abundant clone is one base away. There are 10 residues in the CDR3. V lost 6 bases to trimming and J lost 3 bases, with 2 bases between them. Combining iRepertoire HTBI primers with Arm-PCR of CDR3 regions, the authors built TCR beta libraries. A single record per CDR3 protein comes from TCRdb applying MiXCR to the multiplex PCR reads. Of 450,000 to 600,000 distinct CDR3 sequences in the sample, roughly 12% are singletons; the top ten hold roughly a tenth. This sample stems from a study of regulatory T cells in long-lasting Graves disease. Time point of the sample: newly diagnosed GD, antithyroid drugs for less than 3 months. After RNA was extracted from PBMCs, the TCR library was made from it. This sample was shared with a second study, whose subject was T cells in Graves' hyperthyroidism and ophthalmopathy.

This TCR was sampled from a man aged 30-40 years with Graves disease. Sequencing used peripheral blood mononuclear cells (PBMCs), obtained at new diagnosis, from a patient treated with antithyroid drugs. This chain uses TRBV12-3 or TRBV12-4 with TRBJ1-1; no definite D call. The CDR3 loop is CASRDTEAFF. The CDR3 DNA follows: TGTGCCAGCAGGGACACTGAAGCTTTCTTT.